The next 29 T cell receptor beta chains were all read from a single sample in a study of Ad26.COV2.S vaccination and SARS-CoV-2 variants. Treatment indicated: around 19 received Ad26.COV2.S at low or high dose, single or two shots; 5 received placebo; per-sample allocation not given. Following the first vaccine or placebo injection, samples were taken on day 63. Here immunoSEQ multiplex PCR was the method, and the copy in TCRdb shows in-frame clones only, minus some. The sample records fewer than 800,000 clones, around 92% being singletons. The source was peripheral blood, collected in a trial of Ad26.COV2.S vaccine versus placebo. The source is a person between 18 and 59 years old who received the Ad26.COV2.S COVID-19 vaccine or a placebo.

The V call is TRBV25-1, the J call TRBJ2-1; D is undetermined. The V gene lost 3 bases and the J gene lost 3 bases, with 12 bases spanning the gap. The CDR3 totals 15 residues. CDR1 and CDR2 from the germline V gene are MGHDK and SYGVNS. The CDR3 DNA sequence: TGTGCCAGCAGTGACTCGGGTAAGGGCTACAATGAGCAGTTCTTC. Its translation is CASSDSGKGYNEQFF.

With regard to this clone: This CDR3 is also generated by other DNA sequences in the sample. The genes are TRBV7-2 and TRBJ1-5; the D gene is possibly TRBD1 (5 bases). CDR3 length equals 12 residues. The ends were cut back, 5 bases at V and 7 bases at J, with 9 bases in the middle. Germline-derived CDR1 and CDR2 are SGHTA and FQGNSA. DNA for the CDR3: TGTGCCAGCAGCCTGGCAGGGCAGCCCCAGCATTTT. It is translated as CASSLAGQPQHF.

The chain employs TRBV7-8 and TRBJ1-5; 10 nucleotides align to TRBD1. This CDR3 has 16 amino acids. CDR1 is SGHVS, CDR2 FQNEAQ, per germline. V lost 5 bases, J lost 1 base, and 5 bases stayed unmatched. The DNA of the CDR3 is TGTGCCAGCAGCCCTGGACAGGGGGTGAGCAATCAGCCCCAGCATTTT. Translation gives CASSPGQGVSNQPQHF.

V gene TRBV7-2 combines with J gene TRBJ2-3, with D perhaps TRBD2 (7 bases). V lost 5 bases to trimming and J lost 2 bases, with 20 bases between them. Per the germline V gene, CDR1 is SGHTA and CDR2 is FQGNSA. CDR3 size: 17 residues. The DNA for the CDR3 is TGTGCCAGCAGCCCTCGGGGGCGGGCGGGAGACACAGATACGCAGTATTTT. Amino acids: CASSPRGRAGDTDTQYF.

V usage is TRBV6-6 and J usage is TRBJ2-7; a possible D gene is TRBD1 (5 bases). The CDR3 runs 12 residues. Trimming pared 5 bases from V and 6 bases from J, leaving 11 bases between. The germline CDR1 and CDR2 sequences are MNHNY and SVGAGI (reference sequence). The CDR3: CASSALGAEQYF. The CDR3 coding sequence is TGTGCCAGCAGTGCACTTGGGGCCGAGCAGTACTTC.

The V gene is TRBV6-2 or TRBV6-3, the J gene TRBJ1-4; maybe TRBD1 (5 bases). Germline lookup yields CDR1 MNHEY and CDR2 SVGEGT. Trimming removed 4 bases at V and 5 bases at J, with 14 bases between. The CDR3 totals 15 residues. CDR3 coding DNA: TGTGCCAGCAGTTTTCTGACAGAAGGCAATGAAAAACTGTTTTTT. It yields the protein CASSFLTEGNEKLFF.

This chain links TRBV5-1 with TRBJ2-2; 11 positions match TRBD1. V lost 1 base to trimming and J lost 6 bases; unmatched junction nucleotides: 2. The CDR3 spans 15 residues. The germline V gene has CDR1 SGHRS and CDR2 YFSETQ. The CDR3 nucleotides are TGCGCCAGCAGCTTGATGGACAGGGGGCCCGGGGAGCTGTTTTTT. Translating it yields CASSLMDRGPGELFF.

A remark on this clone: Different DNA sequences within this sample yield the same CDR3. The chain links TRBV6-1 to TRBJ2-2; possible D gene TRBD1, 5 bases. CDR1 and CDR2 (germline): MNHNS, SASEGT. The length of the CDR3 is 13 residues. V was trimmed by 2 bases and J by 6 bases, leaving 7 bases between them. The CDR3, as DNA: TGTGCCAGCAGTGAACAGGGTTCCGGGGAGCTGTTTTTT. Translation gives CASSEQGSGELFF.

This sequence joins TRBV12-5 and TRBJ2-1; D may be TRBD1 or TRBD2 (6 bases each). This CDR3 region has 15 residues. Germline CDR1 reads LGHNT; CDR2 reads FRNRAP. Trimming removed 6 bases from V and 7 bases from J, with 19 bases in between. The CDR3 sequence: CASGDQGTLRNEQFF. For the CDR3, the DNA is TGTGCTAGTGGAGATCAGGGGACTCTTAGAAATGAGCAGTTCTTC.

The chain combines TRBV6-6 with TRBJ2-5, with 10 bases that match TRBD2. Per germline, CDR1 MNHNY and CDR2 SVGAGI (reference sequence). Trimming removed 7 bases from V and 1 base from J; junction bases left unmatched: 3. The CDR3 is 14 amino acids. The CDR3, as DNA: TGTGCCAGCACCTTAGCGGGGGGCCAAGAGACCCAGTACTTC. Its protein product is CASTLAGGQETQYF.

This clone is a singleton in its sample. The V and J genes are TRBV3-1 (or the pseudogene TRBV3-2) and TRBJ2-3; D remains unclear. This CDR3 has 11 amino acids. Germline V CDR1 and CDR2: LGHDT, YNNKEL (reference sequence). V gave up 4 bases and J gave up 6 bases, with 5 bases separating them. The CDR3 DNA sequence: TGTGCCAGCAGCCTTGAGGATACGCAGTATTTT. It encodes CASSLEDTQYF.

This clone came up once. This rearrangement joins TRBV10-2 to TRBJ1-2; possibly TRBD1 for D (6 bases). Germline V gene lookup returns CDR1 WSHSY and CDR2 SAAADI. V lost 0 bases and J lost 8, with 13 bases in between. The CDR3 has 14 amino acids. The CDR3 reads CASSESEQGFGYTF. The CDR3 nucleotides are TGCGCCAGCAGTGAGTCGGAACAGGGTTTCGGCTACACCTTC.

The chain recombines TRBV19 with TRBJ1-2; D ambiguous. The length of the CDR3 is 13 residues. Looked up from germline, CDR1 is LNHDA and CDR2 is SQIVND (reference sequence). Trimming stripped 3 bases from V and 4 bases from J, with 9 bases between. The CDR3 here is CASSMAVSYGYTF. The CDR3 coding sequence is TGTGCCAGTAGTATGGCAGTCAGCTATGGCTACACCTTC.

This sequence joins TRBV19 and TRBJ2-6, with no clear D. CDR3 size: 16 residues. The germline gives CDR1 LNHDA, CDR2 SQIVND (reference sequence). Trimming left V 1 base short and J 4 bases short, with 11 bases between. The CDR3 sequence is CASSIGQVYGANVLTF. CDR3 in DNA: TGTGCCAGTAGTATAGGACAAGTTTACGGGGCCAACGTCCTGACTTTC.

The chain couples TRBV5-1 to TRBJ1-6; maybe TRBD1 (5 bases). The CDR3 has 15 amino acids. V dropped 0 bases and J dropped 10 bases, with 14 bases sitting between them. Germline V gene data show CDR1 as SGHRS and CDR2 as YFSETQ. The CDR3 coding sequence is TGCGCCAGCAGCTTGGGGGCGTCCCGGGGGTCACCCCTCCACTTT. Its protein is CASSLGASRGSPLHF.

The V gene is TRBV14, the J gene TRBJ2-7; D perhaps matches TRBD2 (5 bases). Trimming shortened V by 0 bases and J by 7 bases, and 10 bases separated the two germline ends. The germline gives CDR1 SGHDN, CDR2 FVKESK. The CDR3 has 13 amino acids. CDR3: CASSQDLTGEQYF. The CDR3 region has the DNA TGTGCCAGCAGCCAAGATTTGACGGGGGAGCAGTACTTC.

V and J are TRBV19 and TRBJ1-5, with 8 bases aligning to TRBD1. The J segment lost 2 bases and the V segment lost 6 bases, leaving 12 bases of the junction unmatched. CDR3 size: 17 residues. Germline assignment: CDR1 LNHDA and CDR2 SQIVND (reference sequence). The CDR3 DNA sequence: TGTGCCAGTAGCCTAACCCCAGGGGGCGCAGGCAATCAGCCCCAGCATTTT. Translated, it gives CASSLTPGGAGNQPQHF.

This chain connects TRBV7-3 to TRBJ1-1, with D possibly TRBD1 on 5 matching bases. Germline assignment: CDR1 SGHTA and CDR2 FQGTGA. Between the trimmed V and J ends, which lost 5 bases and 11 bases, there was a span of 15 bases. This CDR3 spans 12 amino acids. The CDR3: CASSPTGGRAFF. The DNA for the CDR3 is TGTGCCAGCAGCCCGACCGGGGGAAGGGCTTTCTTT.

This chain connects TRBV3-1 (or the pseudogene TRBV3-2) to TRBJ2-7; TRBD2 matches 7 bases. With 4 bases clipped from V and 9 bases from J, the junction kept 6 bases outside the gene matches. Germline assignment: CDR1 LGHDT and CDR2 YNNKEL (reference sequence). This CDR3 is built from 12 residues. CDR3: CASSPWGGGQYF. CDR3 in DNA: TGTGCCAGCAGCCCGTGGGGGGGAGGGCAGTACTTC.

The chain couples TRBV13 to TRBJ1-6; tentatively, D is TRBD1 (6 bases). Germline CDR1 reads PRHDT; CDR2 reads FYEKMQ (reference sequence). CDR3 length equals 14 residues. Trimming shortened V by 0 bases and J by 9 bases, and 9 bases separated the two germline ends. This CDR3 reads CASSLGDSVSPLHF. The CDR3 DNA reads as TGTGCCAGCAGCTTAGGGGACAGTGTTTCACCCCTCCACTTT. Filled out from reference TRBV13 and TRBJ1-6, the complete variable domain reads AAGVIQSPRHLIKEKRETATLKCYPIPRHDTVYWYQQGPGQDPQFLISFYEKMQSDKGSIPDRFSAQQFSDYHSELNMSSLELGDSALYFCASSLGDSVSPLHFGNGTRLTVT.

This clone was seen a handful of times. A junction boundary mismatches the germline segment, possibly from a read error. CDR3 in DNA: TGTGCCAGCGGCTTTTGGGGAGGGGCGAACGAGCAGTACTTC. It specifies CASGFWGGANEQYF. V gene TRBV7-9 combines with J gene TRBJ2-7; 7 bases agree with TRBD2. This CDR3 region has 14 residues. Germline V gene sequence: CDR1 SEHNR, CDR2 FQNEAQ (reference sequence).

The chain couples TRBV7-2 to TRBJ2-7; 9 bases are shared with TRBD2. The germline CDR1 and CDR2 sequences are SGHTA and FQGNSA. The junction had 3 bases not matched to a gene; V was cut back by 9 bases and J by 6 bases. This CDR3 spans 11 amino acids. The CDR3, as DNA: TGTGCCAGTAGCGGGAGAAGCGAGCAGTACTTC. Translated: CASSGRSEQYF.

V and J are TRBV19 and TRBJ2-7; D is uncertain. The germline CDR1 and CDR2 sequences are LNHDA and SQIVND (reference sequence). This CDR3 comprises 14 residues. The V end was cut by 5 bases, the J end by 0 bases, with 11 bases between. The CDR3, as DNA: TGTGCCAGTAGTCCAGGATACGACTCCTACGAGCAGTACTTC. It specifies CASSPGYDSYEQYF. The full variable domain, in which reference TRBV19 and TRBJ2-7 provide the parts outside the CDR3, is DGGITQSPKYLFRKEGQNVTLSCEQNLNHDAMYWYRQDPGQGLRLIYYSQIVNDFQKGDIAEGYSVSREKKESFPLTVTSAQKNPTAFYLCASSPGYDSYEQYFGPGTRLTVT.

V and J are TRBV29-1 and TRBJ2-1; D is undetermined. The CDR3 has 17 residues. V was cut by 0 bases and J by 0 bases, with 15 bases left in between. Germline values: CDR1 SQVTM, CDR2 ANQGSEA. DNA of the CDR3: TGCAGCGTTGAAGATCCTTTGGCTCACAGCTCCTACAATGAGCAGTTCTTC. Amino acids: CSVEDPLAHSSYNEQFF.

J is TRBJ1-2 and V is TRBV4-2; D is unresolved. The germline V gene encodes CDR1 LGHNA and CDR2 YNFKEQ. The CDR3 extends over 14 amino acids. Trimming cost V 0 bases and J 7 bases, with 12 bases left between them. The CDR3 DNA follows: TGTGCCAGCAGCCAAGATTGGGCAGGAGGTGGCTACACCTTC. Residues: CASSQDWAGGGYTF.

V usage is TRBV30 and J usage is TRBJ1-1, with D unresolved. V shed 3 bases and J shed 5 bases, with 19 bases lying between them. Per germline, CDR1 GTSNPN and CDR2 SVGIG (reference sequence). The CDR3 spans 15 residues. This CDR3 reads CAWREPERAVTEAFF. In DNA form, the CDR3 reads TGTGCCTGGAGAGAGCCCGAGAGGGCGGTTACTGAAGCTTTCTTT.

The chain joins TRBV7-8 to TRBJ1-2, with a tentative D call TRBD1 (6 bases). The CDR3 totals 15 residues. V dropped 5 bases and J dropped 4 bases, with 17 bases sitting between them. Germline V lookup: CDR1 SGHVS, CDR2 FQNEAQ. The chain's CDR3 is CASSPIMDSGYGYTF. CDR3 nucleotides: TGTGCCAGCAGCCCGATCATGGACAGCGGCTATGGCTACACCTTC.

The chain combines TRBV20-1 with TRBJ1-4; D unclear. Trimming pared 5 bases from V and 7 bases from J, leaving 8 bases between. The CDR3 sequence is 11 residues long. Germline CDR1 DFQATT, CDR2 SNEGSKA (reference sequence). The CDR3 DNA reads as TGCAGTGCTCTAAAAGTTGAAAAACTGTTTTTT. Translating gives CSALKVEKLFF.

The rearrangement uses TRBV7-3 and TRBJ1-5; perhaps TRBD1 as D (5 bases). Trimming removed 4 bases from V and 1 base from J, with 11 bases in between. In germline, CDR1 is SGHTA, CDR2 FQGTGA. This CDR3 has 15 amino acids. DNA of the CDR3: TGTGCCAGCAGCTCCCGGGGCAGGAGCAATCAGCCCCAGCATTTT. The encoded protein is CASSSRGRSNQPQHF.